These 29 T cell receptor beta chains were all obtained from the same sample, sequenced in a study of T-cell reconstitution after alpha-beta-depleted transplantation in children. A library of TCRbeta sequences, prepared with unique molecular identifiers, was generated. MiXCR was run by TCRdb on the PCR reads, yielding one entry per CDR3 protein. The repertoire has 97,000 or so distinct CDR3 sequences, approximately 6% of them found once; the top ten carry around 5.6%. Sequenced here: PBMCs, mostly from graft donor cells, sampled 60 days after TCRalphabeta/CD19-depleted stem cell transplant. These receptors came from a female patient aged 2-10 years who had a stem cell transplant for Fanconi anemia, so the T cells may come from the graft donor.

As DNA, the CDR3 is TGTGCCAGCAGTACTTGGCTTGAGCAGTTCTTC. It translates to CASSTWLEQFF. The chain couples TRBV12-3 or TRBV12-4 to TRBJ2-1; D not resolved. CDR3 length equals 11 residues. Trimming stripped 5 bases from V and 9 bases from J, with 8 bases between.

This clonotype has ten or more counts. This rearrangement joins TRBV12-3 or TRBV12-4 to TRBJ1-4; no firm D call. Trimming stripped 3 bases from V and 6 bases from J, with 2 bases between. The CDR3 totals 11 residues. CDR3: CASSFYEKLFF. In DNA form, the CDR3 reads TGTGCCAGCAGTTTTTATGAAAAACTGTTTTTT.

This clonotype has just a few counts. V is TRBV18 and J is TRBJ2-7; either TRBD1 or TRBD2 may supply D (5 bases each). V was shortened by 0 bases and J by 0 bases, with 15 bases between the two germline ends. CDR3 length: 17 residues. The germline CDR1 and CDR2 sequences are KGHSH and LQKENI. CDR3 amino acids: CASSPPGPRQFSYEQYF. CDR3 bases: TGTGCCAGCTCACCACCGGGACCTAGGCAGTTCTCCTACGAGCAGTACTTC.

This clonotype was observed a few times. The chain links TRBV20-1 to TRBJ1-1; no reliable D call. The length of the CDR3 is 11 residues. Trimming stripped 3 bases from V and 7 bases from J, with 9 bases between. Per the germline V gene, CDR1 is DFQATT and CDR2 is SNEGSKA (reference sequence). The CDR3: CSASARSEAFF. The CDR3 DNA reads as TGCAGTGCTAGTGCCCGCAGTGAAGCTTTCTTT.

This clonotype was counted many times. The chain joins TRBV5-1 to TRBJ1-3, with D uncertain. Looked up from germline, CDR1 is SGHRS and CDR2 is YFSETQ. The germline V and J ends were trimmed by 0 bases and 2 bases, with 12 bases remaining between them. The CDR3 loop spans 16 amino acids. CDR3 sequence: CASSLEGVLAGNTIYF. CDR3 nucleotides: TGCGCCAGCAGCTTGGAGGGAGTTCTCGCTGGAAACACCATATATTTT. Variable domain in full (rest from reference TRBV5-1 and TRBJ1-3): KAGVTQTPRYLIKTRGQQVTLSCSPISGHRSVSWYQQTPGQGLQFLFEYFSETQRNKGNFPGRFSGRQFSNSRSEMNVSTLELGDSALYLCASSLEGVLAGNTIYFGEGSWLTVV.

The chain uses TRBV11-2 and TRBJ1-4; D gene ambiguous. The CDR3 runs to 13 residues. Germline-derived CDR1 and CDR2 are SGHAT and FQNNGV. The V end was cut by 6 bases, the J end by 5 bases, with 10 bases between. The CDR3 coding sequence is TGTGCCAGCAGTCCACAGCTAAATGAAAAACTGTTTTTT. It is translated as CASSPQLNEKLFF. Using reference TRBV11-2 and TRBJ1-4 for the parts outside the CDR3, the full variable domain is EAGVAQSPRYKIIEKRQSVAFWCNPISGHATLYWYQQILGQGPKLLIQFQNNGVVDDSQLPKDRFSAERLKGVDSTLKIQPAKLEDSAVYLCASSPQLNEKLFFGSGTQLSVL.

This clonotype came up many times. V and J are TRBV7-9 and TRBJ1-1; perhaps TRBD1 as D (5 bases). CDR3 length equals 13 residues. The germline V and J ends were trimmed by 2 bases and 4 bases, with 8 bases remaining between them. From germline, CDR1 is SEHNR and CDR2 FQNEAQ (reference sequence). CDR3 bases: TGTGCCAGCAGCTTATCGGGGACCACTGAAGCTTTCTTT. Protein sequence: CASSLSGTTEAFF.

This chain joins TRBV5-1 and TRBJ2-1; D may correspond to TRBD1 or TRBD2 (6 bases each). The germline V and J ends were trimmed by 1 base and 9 bases, with 14 bases remaining between them. The germline V gene has CDR1 SGHRS and CDR2 YFSETQ. The CDR3 sequence is 14 residues long. The CDR3 bases are TGCGCCAGCAGCTTGTTGGGGGGCAGGGGTGAGCAGTTCTTC. Its translation is CASSLLGGRGEQFF.

This clonotype was recorded many times. The J gene is TRBJ1-2, the V gene TRBV29-1, with no clear D. V lost 3 bases and J lost 0, with 8 bases in between. CDR1 and CDR2 from the germline V gene are SQVTM and ANQGSEA. The CDR3 consists of 13 residues. Here the CDR3 DNA reads TGCAGCGTTGATCCGTTAGCTAACTATGGCTACACCTTC. Its protein is CSVDPLANYGYTF.

This clonotype came up many times. This chain links TRBV4-2 with TRBJ2-7; D may be TRBD2 (6 bases). CDR1 LGHNA and CDR2 YNFKEQ come from the germline V gene. The ends were cut back, 3 bases at V and 6 bases at J, with 6 bases in the middle. The CDR3 length is 11 residues. CDR3 DNA sequence: TGTGCCAGCAGCCAGACTAGCGAGCAGTACTTC. This sequence encodes CASSQTSEQYF.

The rearrangement links TRBV20-1 to TRBJ1-6; D gene unclear. The ends were cut back, 5 bases at V and 2 bases at J, with 13 bases in the middle. CDR3 length: 15 residues. CDR1 and CDR2 from the germline V gene are DFQATT and SNEGSKA (reference sequence). Written as DNA, the CDR3 is TGCAGTGCTCCACCCTGGACCACCTATAATTCACCCCTCCACTTT. As protein: CSAPPWTTYNSPLHF.

This clonotype was observed many times. The rearrangement uses TRBV5-1 and TRBJ2-2, with D perhaps matching TRBD1 or TRBD2 (5 bases each). With 8 bases removed from V and 0 bases from J, the gap between germline ends came to 11 bases. Germline V CDR1 and CDR2: SGHRS, YFSETQ. CDR3 length: 14 residues. The CDR3 DNA follows: TGCGCCAGTTCCGGGACCTCGAACACCGGGGAGCTGTTTTTT. Translation gives CASSGTSNTGELFF.

This clonotype was observed at least ten times. V is TRBV30 and J is TRBJ1-1, with D perhaps TRBD1 (6 bases). From germline, CDR1 is GTSNPN and CDR2 SVGIG (reference sequence). V lost 5 bases and J 11 bases, leaving 12 bases between the germline ends. CDR3 length: 10 residues. CDR3 nucleotides: TGTGCCTGGTTCCAGGGGTGGGCTTTCTTT. As protein: CAWFQGWAFF.

This clonotype was counted at least ten times. The chain has TRBV28 and TRBJ2-3; D is unclear. Germline-derived CDR1 and CDR2 are MDHEN and SYDVKM. The length of the CDR3 is 13 residues. V lost 2 bases and J lost 5, with 8 bases in between. CDR3 loop: CASSLPPRDTQYF. Here the CDR3 DNA reads TGTGCCAGCAGTTTACCTCCTAGAGATACGCAGTATTTT.

This clonotype was counted many times. The chain has TRBV5-1 and TRBJ2-7, with 9 positions matching TRBD1. V shed 0 bases, J shed 3 bases, and the junction held 1 base outside the gene matches. CDR1 and CDR2 from the germline V gene are SGHRS and YFSETQ. CDR3 length equals 14 residues. CDR3 DNA sequence: TGCGCCAGCAGCTTGGAGGGACAGGGCTACGAGCAGTACTTC. It codes for CASSLEGQGYEQYF.

This clonotype was counted a few times. The chain uses TRBV18 and TRBJ2-3, with a tentative D call TRBD1 (5 bases). The CDR3 is 15 residues long. Trimming removed 5 bases from V and 3 bases from J, with 15 bases in between. Germline assignment: CDR1 KGHSH and CDR2 LQKENI. This chain's CDR3 is CASSSPTSGTDTQYF. DNA for the CDR3: TGTGCCAGCTCATCTCCCACATCAGGGACAGATACGCAGTATTTT.

The sample holds many counts of this clonotype. The chain carries TRBV12-3 or TRBV12-4 and TRBJ2-7; the match to TRBD1 covers 9 bases. There are 17 residues in the CDR3. Trimming at V came to 5 bases and at J to 0 bases, leaving 11 bases not matched to a gene. The CDR3 DNA sequence: TGTGCCAGCAGTCCCCGGGGACAGGGACCGAGCTCCTACGAGCAGTACTTC. It is translated as CASSPRGQGPSSYEQYF.

At least ten counts were recorded for this clonotype. V is TRBV6-2 or TRBV6-3 and J is TRBJ2-1; 10 bases map to TRBD2. V shed 7 bases, J shed 7 bases, and the junction held 10 bases outside the gene matches. The CDR3 has 15 residues. From germline, CDR1 is MNHEY and CDR2 SVGEGT. The DNA of the CDR3 is TGTGCCAGCACCTACCTTAGCGGGGGGCGGAATGAGCAGTTCTTC. As protein: CASTYLSGGRNEQFF.

The table lists this clonotype with many counts. The gene calls are TRBV1 and TRBJ2-7; the table names TRBD2, a call not compared with the DNA. TRBV1 is a pseudogene segment. The CDR3 runs 18 residues. The CDR3 bases are TGCACCAGCAGCCTTTGGATCCTAGCGGGGGTGTGGACCTACGAGCAGTACTTC. It codes for CTSSLWILAGVWTYEQYF.

Many counts were recorded for this clonotype. This rearrangement joins TRBV5-1 to TRBJ2-1; 9 bases line up with TRBD2. Germline V CDR1 and CDR2: SGHRS, YFSETQ. V lost 2 bases and J lost 2; bases outside the gene matches: 5. This CDR3 contains 16 residues. CDR3: CASSFLAGAPYNEQFF. DNA for the CDR3: TGCGCCAGCAGCTTCTTAGCGGGGGCCCCCTACAATGAGCAGTTCTTC.

This clonotype came up many times. The chain employs TRBV18 and TRBJ2-1; TRBD2 aligns across 8 bases. This CDR3 region has 16 residues. Germline assignment: CDR1 KGHSH and CDR2 LQKENI. V trimming: 2 bases; J trimming: 8 bases; junction bases outside the gene matches: 11. CDR3 protein: CASSPAGGMWRDEQFF. CDR3 nucleotide sequence: TGTGCCAGCTCACCAGCGGGGGGTATGTGGCGGGATGAGCAGTTCTTC.

This clonotype came up many times. V gene TRBV7-2 combines with J gene TRBJ1-1; D gene uncertain. Germline CDR1 is SGHTA and CDR2 is FQGNSA. There are 13 residues in the CDR3. Trimming stripped 1 base from V and 5 bases from J, with 8 bases between. This chain's CDR3 is CASSLVEGTEAFF. The CDR3 nucleotides are TGTGCCAGCAGCTTAGTGGAGGGTACTGAAGCTTTCTTT.

This clonotype was detected many times. This chain links TRBV5-1 with TRBJ2-1, with 10 bases identical to TRBD1. The CDR3 runs 17 residues. In germline, CDR1 is SGHRS, CDR2 YFSETQ. J gave up 8 bases and V 0 bases, and 11 bases lay outside the gene matches. The CDR3 bases are TGCGCCAGCAGCTTGGTTGACAGGGGGCGAACAGGGGATGAGCAGTTCTTC. It codes for CASSLVDRGRTGDEQFF.

The chain employs TRBV20-1 and TRBJ2-5; D perhaps matches TRBD1 (6 bases). With 5 bases removed from V and 2 bases from J, the gap between germline ends came to 18 bases. Germline V lookup: CDR1 DFQATT, CDR2 SNEGSKA (reference sequence). CDR3 length: 15 amino acids. CDR3 sequence: CSALTGPSIQETQYF. CDR3 nucleotide sequence: TGCAGTGCTTTAACAGGGCCCTCCATTCAAGAGACCCAGTACTTC.

This clonotype was recorded at least ten times. The chain joins TRBV7-9 to TRBJ2-2; D remains unclear. V dropped 2 bases and J dropped 2 bases, with 6 bases sitting between them. CDR3 size: 14 residues. Per germline, CDR1 SEHNR and CDR2 FQNEAQ (reference sequence). In nucleotides, the CDR3 is TGTGCCAGCAGCTTACGGAGCAACACCGGGGAGCTGTTTTTT. This codes for CASSLRSNTGELFF.

In this sample, this clonotype turned up many times. The chain links TRBV12-3 or TRBV12-4 to TRBJ2-1; D might be TRBD1 or TRBD2, each matching 7 bases. The V and J ends lost 7 bases and 3 bases respectively, with 13 bases between them. This CDR3 has 14 amino acids. CDR3 residues: CASMGGGLYNEQFF. The CDR3 nucleotides read TGTGCCAGCATGGGAGGGGGCCTCTACAATGAGCAGTTCTTC.

This clonotype was found many times. The chain has TRBV5-1 and TRBJ1-1; D gene uncertain. The germline CDR1 and CDR2 sequences are SGHRS and YFSETQ. Between the trimmed V and J ends, which lost 1 base and 1 base, there was a span of 8 bases. The CDR3 is 14 amino acids. DNA for the CDR3: TGCGCCAGCAGCTTGTTTCGGGGGAACACTGAAGCTTTCTTT. Amino acids: CASSLFRGNTEAFF.

Of note for this clonotype: A read error is possible here, since a much larger clone lies one base away. The chain carries TRBV4-1 and TRBJ2-1; D remains unclear. Germline CDR1 reads MGHRA; CDR2 reads YSYEKL. CDR3 length: 14 amino acids. CDR3 protein: CASRDLSSYNEQLF. CDR3 nucleotide sequence: TGCGCCAGCAGAGACTTGAGCTCCTACAATGAGCAGCTCTTC.

In DNA, the CDR3 is TGCAGCGTTATACAGGGTAGGGGGGCCAACGTCCTGACTTTC. Protein sequence: CSVIQGRGANVLTF. The V gene is TRBV29-1, the J gene TRBJ2-6, with D perhaps TRBD1 (6 bases). Trimming shortened V by 5 bases and J by 4 bases, and 12 bases separated the two germline ends. Germline assignment: CDR1 SQVTM and CDR2 ANQGSEA. The CDR3 extends over 14 amino acids.